The present entry profiles one T cell receptor (beta chain) with its context. The antigen this receptor binds is unknown. It has no much larger one-base neighbor in the sample; base qualities were not kept. The entry originates in a study of T cells in Graves' hyperthyroidism and ophthalmopathy (dated by TCRdb to between 2017 and 2020). Context from the whole study: Peripheral blood was sampled at the time of initial diagnosis, prior to any treatment. According to the paper, TCR Vbeta CDR3 sequencing was carried out on 120 to 150 peripheral blood samples, which came from 40 to 45 ophthalmopathy, roughly 75 hyperthyroidism and some 17 progressor patients. TCR V-J signatures able to tell the groups apart were searched for in a discovery cohort of approximately 95 patients, of whom under 45 had Graves' ophthalmopathy and more than 55 had stable Graves' hyperthyroidism. Following sampling, methimazole starting at 30 mg daily was given to hyperthyroidism patients, and high-dose intravenous methylprednisolone was given to ophthalmopathy patients. Whether ophthalmopathy could be predicted prospectively was tested in an independent validation cohort made up of under 20 hyperthyroidism patients plus 17 patients who later progressed to ophthalmopathy. For training and testing, the approximately 97 patients in the discovery cohort were randomly divided in a 7:3 ratio. In addition, the study compared T-cell repertoires in thyroid tissue and in blood from 6 or 7 Graves' hyperthyroidism patients.

The research as a whole found: In validation, the model predicted progression to ophthalmopathy with roughly 70% sensitivity and roughly 75% specificity, a median of 6.5 months before onset. Blood samples also contained most of the expanded thyroid clonotypes (frequency above 0.001), which suggests that blood repertoires may reflect thyroid immune responses. No statistical method was used to set the sample size in advance, and investigators knew the group allocation. In cross-validation, a model built on a 13 V-J signature told ophthalmopathy apart from stable hyperthyroidism with roughly 87% sensitivity and approximately 81% specificity, and in testing the same model reached 80%/75%.

Reading from cysteine to phenylalanine, the CDR3 counts 12 amino acids. Only CDR3 DNA remains: 36 bases, in frame from the first base. From the germline V gene (reference sequence), CDR1 is DFQATT and CDR2 is SNEGSKA. The junction shows trimming of 6 bases on V and 3 bases on J, plus 12 bases between the germline ends. The TCR beta CDR3 regions were amplified from RNA transcripts. For the first round of RT-PCR on the TCR CDR3, the HTBI primer set was used together with the Qiagen OneStep RT-PCR kit. The libraries were constructed in a second round of multiplex PCR and then size-selected and purified. Libraries were sequenced paired-end with 100 bp reads on an Illumina HiSeq2000. The original methods were these. SOAPnuke was used to process the raw data, with reads discarded if the reads contained adapters or uncalled bases, had a mean Phred below 15, or lacked an exact constant-primer or identifier match. COPE v1.2.5 was used to merge the high-quality paired reads, and each unique nucleotide sequence was defined as a clonotype. Clonotypes were aligned to IMGT TRBV, TRBD and TRBJ reference segments using MiTCR v1.1. Only V-J combinations with frequency above 0.0001, covering about 99% of repertoires, were analysed. A TCS score was defined as the ratio of F50 (clonal expansion) to E x V (chaos), with BLOSUM62-based TCRdist applied between CDR3 peptides within each V-J. Welch's t-statistics and random forest reduced fewer than 550 V-J features to 10 to 15, which were used in a naive Bayes classifier (R e1071). TCRdb redid the processing of the public reads, applying fastp at Q25 and MiXCR, and retained in-frame beta chains. Duplicate CDR3 protein sequences are folded into a single record with the most common DNA and genes. TCRdb, rather than the study authors, made the V and J calls. The sample yields about 480,000 distinct CDR3 sequences; roughly a quarter were counted once. Around 11% of the sample belongs to the ten largest clones.

In the ophthalmopathy patients, disease was moderately to severely active, with a Clinical Activity Score of 3 or more, a NOSPECS grade of 4 or more, and a duration of less than 3 months. The study excluded patients with uncontrolled infections, other autoimmune diseases, pregnancy or lactation. Diagnoses were established on the basis of clinical symptoms, serum thyroxine and TRAb, thyroid ultrasound, and orbital computed tomography. PBMCs were isolated from about 9.2 ml of fresh peripheral blood by Ficoll-Paque density gradient centrifugation. Total RNA was extracted with Trizol reagent, and quality was checked on an Agilent 2100 Bioanalyzer.

Input material: blood. The rearrangement combines TRBV20-1 with TRBJ2-7; confidence is insufficient to name the D gene. The receptor was isolated from a woman aged 25-40 years with Graves' ophthalmopathy. The CDR3 sequence is CSARTVYYEQYF. The DNA is as follows: TGCAGTGCCCGGACGGTCTACTACGAGCAGTACTTC.